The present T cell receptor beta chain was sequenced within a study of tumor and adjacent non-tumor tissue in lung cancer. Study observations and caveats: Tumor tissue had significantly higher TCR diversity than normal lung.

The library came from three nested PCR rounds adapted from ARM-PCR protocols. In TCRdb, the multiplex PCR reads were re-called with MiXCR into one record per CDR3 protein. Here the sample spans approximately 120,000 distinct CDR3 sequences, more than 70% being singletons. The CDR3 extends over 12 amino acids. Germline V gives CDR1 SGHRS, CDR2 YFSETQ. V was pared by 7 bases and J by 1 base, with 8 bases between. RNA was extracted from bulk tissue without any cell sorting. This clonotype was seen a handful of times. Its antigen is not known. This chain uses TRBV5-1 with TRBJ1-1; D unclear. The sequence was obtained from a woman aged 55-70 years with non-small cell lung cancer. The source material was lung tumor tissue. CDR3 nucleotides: TGCGCCAGCTCCAACGAGAACACTGAAGCTTTCTTT. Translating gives CASSNENTEAFF.